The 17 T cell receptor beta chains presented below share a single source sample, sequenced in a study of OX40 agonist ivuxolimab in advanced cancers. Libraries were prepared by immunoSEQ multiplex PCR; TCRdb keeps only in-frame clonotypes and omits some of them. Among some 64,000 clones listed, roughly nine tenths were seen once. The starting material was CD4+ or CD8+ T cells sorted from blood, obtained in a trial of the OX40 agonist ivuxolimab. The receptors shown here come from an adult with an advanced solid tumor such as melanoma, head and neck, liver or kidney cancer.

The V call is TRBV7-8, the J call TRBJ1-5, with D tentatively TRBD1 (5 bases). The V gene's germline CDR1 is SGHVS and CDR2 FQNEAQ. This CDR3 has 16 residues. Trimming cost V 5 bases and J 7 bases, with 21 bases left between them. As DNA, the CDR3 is TGTGCCAGCAGCCACCCCATCCAGGGCAAAGGGCAGCCCCAGCATTTT. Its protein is CASSHPIQGKGQPQHF.

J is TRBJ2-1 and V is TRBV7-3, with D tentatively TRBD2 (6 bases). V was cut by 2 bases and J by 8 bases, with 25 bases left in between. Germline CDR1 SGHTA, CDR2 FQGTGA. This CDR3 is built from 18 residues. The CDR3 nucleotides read TGTGCCAGCAGCTTATCCGGCCCCACCTCGCCCGGGACTTATGAGCAGTTCTTC. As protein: CASSLSGPTSPGTYEQFF.

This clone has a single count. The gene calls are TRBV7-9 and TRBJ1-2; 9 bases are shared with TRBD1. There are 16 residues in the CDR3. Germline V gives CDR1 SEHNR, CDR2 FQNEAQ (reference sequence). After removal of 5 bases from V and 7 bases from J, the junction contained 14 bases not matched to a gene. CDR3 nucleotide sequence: TGTGCCAGCAGCCACAGGGACAGGGCTTATTCTTTTGGCTACACCTTC. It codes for CASSHRDRAYSFGYTF. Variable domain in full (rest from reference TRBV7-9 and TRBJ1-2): DTGVSQNPRHKITKRGQNVTFRCDPISEHNRLYWYRQTLGQGPEFLTYFQNEAQLEKSRLLSDRFSAERPKGSFSTLEIQRTEQGDSAMYLCASSHRDRAYSFGYTFGSGTRLTVV.

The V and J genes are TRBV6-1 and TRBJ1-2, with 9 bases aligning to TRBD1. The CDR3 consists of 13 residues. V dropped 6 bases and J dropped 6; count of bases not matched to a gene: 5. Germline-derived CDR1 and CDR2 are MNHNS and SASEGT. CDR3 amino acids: CASRGQGANGYTF. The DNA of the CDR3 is TGTGCCAGCAGGGGACAGGGTGCGAATGGCTACACCTTC.

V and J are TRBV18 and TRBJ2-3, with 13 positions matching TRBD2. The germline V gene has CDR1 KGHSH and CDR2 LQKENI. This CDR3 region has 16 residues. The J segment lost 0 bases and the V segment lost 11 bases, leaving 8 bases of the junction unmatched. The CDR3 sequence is CACGLAGATSTDTQYF. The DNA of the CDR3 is TGTGCCTGCGGACTAGCGGGGGCCACTAGCACAGATACGCAGTATTTT.

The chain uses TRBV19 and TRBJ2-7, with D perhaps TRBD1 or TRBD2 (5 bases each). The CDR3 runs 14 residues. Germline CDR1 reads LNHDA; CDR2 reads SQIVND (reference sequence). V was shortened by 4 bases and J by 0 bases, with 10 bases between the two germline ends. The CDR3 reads CASSRSGLSYEQYF. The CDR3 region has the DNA TGTGCCAGTAGTAGGTCGGGGCTCTCCTACGAGCAGTACTTC.

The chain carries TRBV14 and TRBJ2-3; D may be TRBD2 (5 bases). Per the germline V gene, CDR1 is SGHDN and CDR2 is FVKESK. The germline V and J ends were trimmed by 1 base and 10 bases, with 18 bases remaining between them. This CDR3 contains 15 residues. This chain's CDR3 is CASSQGLAYLSAQYF. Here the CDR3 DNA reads TGTGCCAGCAGCCAAGGCCTAGCCTATTTGTCAGCGCAGTATTTT.

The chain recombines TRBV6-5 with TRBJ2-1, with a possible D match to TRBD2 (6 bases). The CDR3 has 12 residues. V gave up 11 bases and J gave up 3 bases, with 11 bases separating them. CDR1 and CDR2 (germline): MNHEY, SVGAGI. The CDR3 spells CASGESYNEQFF. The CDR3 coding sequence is TGTGCCTCGGGGGAGAGCTACAATGAGCAGTTCTTC.

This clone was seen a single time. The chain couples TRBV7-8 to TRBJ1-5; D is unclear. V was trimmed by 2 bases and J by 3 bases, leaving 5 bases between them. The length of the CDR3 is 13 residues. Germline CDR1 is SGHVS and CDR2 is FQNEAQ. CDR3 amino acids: CASSLTDNQPQHF. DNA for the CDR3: TGTGCCAGCAGCTTAACCGACAATCAGCCCCAGCATTTT.

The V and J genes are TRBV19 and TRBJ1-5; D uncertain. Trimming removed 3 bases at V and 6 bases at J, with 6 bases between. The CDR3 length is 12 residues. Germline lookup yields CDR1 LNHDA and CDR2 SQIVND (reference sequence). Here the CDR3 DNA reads TGTGCCAGTAGTATGGACCTTCAGCCCCAGCATTTT. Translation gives CASSMDLQPQHF. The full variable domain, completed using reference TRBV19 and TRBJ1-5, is DGGITQSPKYLFRKEGQNVTLSCEQNLNHDAMYWYRQDPGQGLRLIYYSQIVNDFQKGDIAEGYSVSREKKESFPLTVTSAQKNPTAFYLCASSMDLQPQHFGDGTRLSIL.

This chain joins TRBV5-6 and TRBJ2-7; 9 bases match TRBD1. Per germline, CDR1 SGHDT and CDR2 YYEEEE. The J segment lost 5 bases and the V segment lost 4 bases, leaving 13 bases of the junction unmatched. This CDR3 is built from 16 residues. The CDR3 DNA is TGTGCCAGCAGCCGTGTCCCGGGACAGGGAGTTCACGAGCAGTACTTC. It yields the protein CASSRVPGQGVHEQYF. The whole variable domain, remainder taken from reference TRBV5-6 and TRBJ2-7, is DAGVTQSPTHLIKTRGQQVTLRCSPKSGHDTVSWYQQALGQGPQFIFQYYEEEERQRGNFPDRFSGHQFPNYSSELNVNALLLGDSALYLCASSRVPGQGVHEQYFGPGTRLTVT.

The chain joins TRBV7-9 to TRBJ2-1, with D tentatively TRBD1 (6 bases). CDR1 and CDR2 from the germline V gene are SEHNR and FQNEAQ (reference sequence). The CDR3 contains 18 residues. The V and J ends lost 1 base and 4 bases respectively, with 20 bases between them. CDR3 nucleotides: TGTGCCAGCAGCTTAGTTGGCTCCGGGACAAGGCCTTACAATGAGCAGTTCTTC. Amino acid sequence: CASSLVGSGTRPYNEQFF.

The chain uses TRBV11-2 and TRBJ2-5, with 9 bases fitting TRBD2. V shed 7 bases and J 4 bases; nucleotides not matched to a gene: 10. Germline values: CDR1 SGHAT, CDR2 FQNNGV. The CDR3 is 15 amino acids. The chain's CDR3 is CASTLGASGVETQYF. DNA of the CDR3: TGTGCCAGCACCCTAGGGGCTAGCGGGGTAGAGACCCAGTACTTC.

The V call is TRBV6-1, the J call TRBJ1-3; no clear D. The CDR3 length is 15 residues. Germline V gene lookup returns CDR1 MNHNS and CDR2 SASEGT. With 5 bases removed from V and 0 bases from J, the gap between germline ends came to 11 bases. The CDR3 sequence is CASSLLAHSGNTIYF. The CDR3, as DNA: TGTGCCAGCAGTCTTCTGGCCCACTCTGGAAACACCATATATTTT.

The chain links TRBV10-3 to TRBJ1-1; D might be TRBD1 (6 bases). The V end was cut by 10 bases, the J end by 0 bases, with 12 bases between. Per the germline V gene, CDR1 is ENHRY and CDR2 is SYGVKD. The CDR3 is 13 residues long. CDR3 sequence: CASCRDMNTEAFF. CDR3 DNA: TGTGCCAGTTGCAGGGACATGAACACTGAAGCTTTCTTT.

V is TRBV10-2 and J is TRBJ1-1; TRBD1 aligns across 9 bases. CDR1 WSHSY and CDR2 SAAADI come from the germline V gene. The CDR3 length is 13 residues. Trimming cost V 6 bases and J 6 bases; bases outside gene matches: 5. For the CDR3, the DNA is TGCGCCAGCAGGGGGACAGGGAGCGCTGAAGCTTTCTTT. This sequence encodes CASRGTGSAEAFF.

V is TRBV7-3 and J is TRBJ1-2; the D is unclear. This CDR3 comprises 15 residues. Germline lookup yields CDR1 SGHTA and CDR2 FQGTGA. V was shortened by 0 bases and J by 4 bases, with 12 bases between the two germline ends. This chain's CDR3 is CASSLTGGMSYGYTF. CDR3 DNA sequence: TGTGCCAGCAGCTTAACAGGAGGGATGAGCTATGGCTACACCTTC.